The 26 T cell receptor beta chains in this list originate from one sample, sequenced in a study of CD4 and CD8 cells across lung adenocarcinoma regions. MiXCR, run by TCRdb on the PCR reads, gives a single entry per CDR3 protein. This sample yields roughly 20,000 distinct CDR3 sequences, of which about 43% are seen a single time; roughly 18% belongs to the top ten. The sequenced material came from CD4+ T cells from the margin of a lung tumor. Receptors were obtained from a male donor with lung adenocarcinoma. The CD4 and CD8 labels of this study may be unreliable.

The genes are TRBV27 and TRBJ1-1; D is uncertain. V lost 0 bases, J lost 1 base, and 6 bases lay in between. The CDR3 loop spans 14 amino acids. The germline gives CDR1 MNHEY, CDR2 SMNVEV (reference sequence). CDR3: CASSLSHRNTEAFF. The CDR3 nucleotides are TGTGCCAGCAGTTTATCTCACAGGAACACTGAAGCTTTCTTT.

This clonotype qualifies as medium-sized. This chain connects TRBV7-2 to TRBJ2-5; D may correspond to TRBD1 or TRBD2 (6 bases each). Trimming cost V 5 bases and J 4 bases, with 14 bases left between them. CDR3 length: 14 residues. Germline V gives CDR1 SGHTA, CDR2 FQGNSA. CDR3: CASSPQGRGETQYF. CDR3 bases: TGTGCCAGCAGCCCGCAGGGGCGGGGAGAGACCCAGTACTTC.

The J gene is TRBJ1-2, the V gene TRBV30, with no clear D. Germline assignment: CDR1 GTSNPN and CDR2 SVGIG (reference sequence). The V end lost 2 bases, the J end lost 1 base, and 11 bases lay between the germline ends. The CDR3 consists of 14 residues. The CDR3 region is CAWSPPGLNYGYTF. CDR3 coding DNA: TGTGCCTGGAGTCCGCCGGGCCTTAACTATGGCTACACCTTC.

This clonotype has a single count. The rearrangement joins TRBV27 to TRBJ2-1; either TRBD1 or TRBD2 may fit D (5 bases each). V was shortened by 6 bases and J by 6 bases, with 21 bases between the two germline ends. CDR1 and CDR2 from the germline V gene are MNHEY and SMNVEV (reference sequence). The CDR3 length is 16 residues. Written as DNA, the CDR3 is TGTGCCAGCAGCCTCACGGGGCGGGCCACAACCAATGAGCAGTTCTTC. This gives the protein CASSLTGRATTNEQFF.

The CDR3 DNA sequence: TGTGGCGGGGGGCCGGGGGGCCGTGACCCAGAGACGCAGTACTTC. Translation gives CGGGPGGRDPETQYF. The chain uses TRBV25-1 and TRBJ2-1, with 8 nucleotides matching TRBD2. The DNA end is a closer match to TRBJ2-7, so the J assignment may be wrong. The CDR3 is made up of 15 amino acids. Germline CDR1 is MGHDK and CDR2 is SYGVNS.

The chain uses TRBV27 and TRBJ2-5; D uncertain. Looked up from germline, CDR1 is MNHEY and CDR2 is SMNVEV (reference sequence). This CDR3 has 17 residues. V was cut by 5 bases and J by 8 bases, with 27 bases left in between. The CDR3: CASSPGRRARDPDTQYF. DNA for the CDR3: TGTGCCAGCAGTCCGGGCCGCCGGGCCCGTGACCCAGATACCCAGTACTTC.

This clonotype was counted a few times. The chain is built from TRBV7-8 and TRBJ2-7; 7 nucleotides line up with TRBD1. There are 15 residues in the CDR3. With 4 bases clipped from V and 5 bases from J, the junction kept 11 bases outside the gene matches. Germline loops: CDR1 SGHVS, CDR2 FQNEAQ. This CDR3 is CASSSQGTDPNEQYF. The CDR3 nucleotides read TGTGCCAGCAGCTCCCAAGGGACAGACCCCAACGAGCAGTACTTC.

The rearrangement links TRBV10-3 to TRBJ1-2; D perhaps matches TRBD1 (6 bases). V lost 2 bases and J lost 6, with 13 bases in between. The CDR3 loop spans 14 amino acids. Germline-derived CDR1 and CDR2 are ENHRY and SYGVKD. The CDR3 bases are TGTGCCATCAGTGAGGAATTGGGGGCTGATGGCTACACCTTC. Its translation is CAISEELGADGYTF.

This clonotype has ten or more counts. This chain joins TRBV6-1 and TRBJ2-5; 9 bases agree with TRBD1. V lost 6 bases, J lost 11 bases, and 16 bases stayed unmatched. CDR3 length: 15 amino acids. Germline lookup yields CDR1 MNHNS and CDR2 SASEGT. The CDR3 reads CASSTWDRVGSEQYF. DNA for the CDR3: TGTGCCAGCAGCACCTGGGACAGGGTAGGATCGGAGCAGTACTTC.

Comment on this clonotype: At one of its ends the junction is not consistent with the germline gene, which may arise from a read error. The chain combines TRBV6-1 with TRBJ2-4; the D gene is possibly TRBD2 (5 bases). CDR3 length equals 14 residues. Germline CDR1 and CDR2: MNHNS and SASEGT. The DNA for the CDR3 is TGTGCCAGCAAGGGTGGGAGAGGCAGAAACACGCAGTACTTT. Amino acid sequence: CASKGGRGRNTQYF.

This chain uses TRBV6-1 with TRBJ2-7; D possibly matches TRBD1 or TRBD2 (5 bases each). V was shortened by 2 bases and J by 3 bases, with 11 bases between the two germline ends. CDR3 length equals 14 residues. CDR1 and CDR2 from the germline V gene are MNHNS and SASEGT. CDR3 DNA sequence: TGTGCCAGCAGTGAATCGGGACGGGACTACGAGCAGTACTTC. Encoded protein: CASSESGRDYEQYF.

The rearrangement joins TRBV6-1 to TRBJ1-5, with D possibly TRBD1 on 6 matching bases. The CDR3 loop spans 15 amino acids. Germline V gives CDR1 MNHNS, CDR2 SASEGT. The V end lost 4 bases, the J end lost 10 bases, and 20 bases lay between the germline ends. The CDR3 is CASSVVGGVPSPQHF. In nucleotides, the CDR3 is TGTGCCAGCAGTGTAGTAGGGGGGGTACCCTCCCCCCAGCATTTT.

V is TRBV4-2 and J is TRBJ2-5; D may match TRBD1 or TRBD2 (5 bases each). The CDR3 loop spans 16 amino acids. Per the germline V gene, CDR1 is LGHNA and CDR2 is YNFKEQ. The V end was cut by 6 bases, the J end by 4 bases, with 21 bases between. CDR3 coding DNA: TGTGCCAGCAGGGGGGACGGCGGACGCGCCCCAGAGACCCAGTACTTC. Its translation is CASRGDGGRAPETQYF.

CDR3 DNA sequence: TGTGCCAGCAGCCTGCGGTTGGGCGGGGAGCTGTTTTTT. Protein: CASSLRLGGELFF. This chain uses TRBV14 with TRBJ2-2; D gene uncertain. The ends were cut back, 4 bases at V and 7 bases at J, with 10 bases in the middle. Germline V gene lookup returns CDR1 SGHDN and CDR2 FVKESK. This CDR3 contains 13 residues.

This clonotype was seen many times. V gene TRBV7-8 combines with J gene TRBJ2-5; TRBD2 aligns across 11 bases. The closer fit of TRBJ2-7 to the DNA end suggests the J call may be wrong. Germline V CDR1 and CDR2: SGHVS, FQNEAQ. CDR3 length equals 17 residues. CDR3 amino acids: CASSTGLAGFGSYEQYF. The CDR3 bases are TGTGCCAGCAGCACCGGACTAGCGGGCTTTGGGTCCTACGAGCAGTACTTC.

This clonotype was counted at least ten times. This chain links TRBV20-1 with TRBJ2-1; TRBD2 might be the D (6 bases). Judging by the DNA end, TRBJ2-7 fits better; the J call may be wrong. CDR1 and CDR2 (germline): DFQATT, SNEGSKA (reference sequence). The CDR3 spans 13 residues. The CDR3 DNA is TGCAGTGCTAGGTACGGAGGGGCCTACGAGCAGTACTTC. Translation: CSARYGGAYEQYF.

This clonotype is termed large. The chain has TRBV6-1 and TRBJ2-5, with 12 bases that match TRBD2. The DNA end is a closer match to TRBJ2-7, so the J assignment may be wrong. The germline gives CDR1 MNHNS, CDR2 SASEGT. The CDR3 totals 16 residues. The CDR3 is CASSEGSSGRAGEQYF. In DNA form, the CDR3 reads TGTGCCAGCAGTGAAGGGTCTAGCGGGAGGGCTGGCGAGCAGTACTTC.

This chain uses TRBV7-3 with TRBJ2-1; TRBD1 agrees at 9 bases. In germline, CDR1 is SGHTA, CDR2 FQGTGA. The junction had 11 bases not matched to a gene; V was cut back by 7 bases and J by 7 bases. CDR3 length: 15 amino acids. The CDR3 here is CASTPGTGIMNEQFF. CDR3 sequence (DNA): TGTGCCAGCACCCCCGGGACAGGGATTATGAATGAGCAGTTCTTC. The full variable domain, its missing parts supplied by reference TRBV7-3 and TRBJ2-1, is GAGVSQTPSNKVTEKGKYVELRCDPISGHTALYWYRQSLGQGPEFLIYFQGTGAADDSGLPNDRFFAVRPEGSVSTLKIQRTERGDSAVYLCASTPGTGIMNEQFFGPGTRLTVL.

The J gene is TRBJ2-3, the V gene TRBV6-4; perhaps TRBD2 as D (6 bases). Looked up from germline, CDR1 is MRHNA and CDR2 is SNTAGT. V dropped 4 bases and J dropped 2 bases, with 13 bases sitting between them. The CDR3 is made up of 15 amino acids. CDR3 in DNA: TGTGCCAGCAGTGTGGGGCCGGGGGTCACAGATACGCAGTATTTT. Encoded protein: CASSVGPGVTDTQYF.

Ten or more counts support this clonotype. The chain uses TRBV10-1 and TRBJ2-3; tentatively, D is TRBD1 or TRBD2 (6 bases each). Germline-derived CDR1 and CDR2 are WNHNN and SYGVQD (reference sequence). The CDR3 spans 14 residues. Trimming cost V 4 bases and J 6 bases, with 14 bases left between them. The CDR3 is CASSGRGLVDTQYF. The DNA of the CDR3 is TGCGCCAGCAGTGGACGGGGGCTAGTGGATACGCAGTATTTT.

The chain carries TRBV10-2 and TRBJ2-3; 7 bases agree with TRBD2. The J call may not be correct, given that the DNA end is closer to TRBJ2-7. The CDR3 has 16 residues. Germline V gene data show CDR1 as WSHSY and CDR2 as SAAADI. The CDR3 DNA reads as TGCGCCAGCAGTGCAGCGGGGCGGCGAGGCAAAAATACGCAGTACTTC. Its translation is CASSAAGRRGKNTQYF.

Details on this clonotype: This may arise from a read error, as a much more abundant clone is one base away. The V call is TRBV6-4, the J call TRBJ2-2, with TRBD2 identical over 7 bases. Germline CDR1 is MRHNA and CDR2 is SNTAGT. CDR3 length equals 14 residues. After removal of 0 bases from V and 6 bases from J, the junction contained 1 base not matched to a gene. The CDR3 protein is CASSDSRGAGELFF. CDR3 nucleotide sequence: TGTGCCAGCAGTGACTCACGGGGGGCCGGGGAGCTGTTTTTT.

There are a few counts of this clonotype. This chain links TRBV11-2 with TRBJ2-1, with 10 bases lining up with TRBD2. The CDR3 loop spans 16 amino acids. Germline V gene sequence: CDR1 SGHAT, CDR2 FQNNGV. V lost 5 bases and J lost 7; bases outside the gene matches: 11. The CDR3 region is CASSPPLAGVRNEQFF. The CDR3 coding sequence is TGTGCCAGCAGCCCCCCCCTAGCGGGAGTTCGGAATGAGCAGTTCTTC.

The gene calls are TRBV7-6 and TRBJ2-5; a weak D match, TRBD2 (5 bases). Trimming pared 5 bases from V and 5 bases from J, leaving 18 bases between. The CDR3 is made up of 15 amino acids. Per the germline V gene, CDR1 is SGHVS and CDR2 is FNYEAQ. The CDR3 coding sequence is TGTGCCAGCAGCAATGTCGGGGATGTACGGGAGACCCAGTACTTC. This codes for CASSNVGDVRETQYF.

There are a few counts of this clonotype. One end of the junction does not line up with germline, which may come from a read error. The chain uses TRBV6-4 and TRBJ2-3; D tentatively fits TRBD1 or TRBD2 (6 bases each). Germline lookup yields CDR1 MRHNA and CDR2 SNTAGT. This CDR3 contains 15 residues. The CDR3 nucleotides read TGTGCCAGGGGTGACGGGGGCGGGGATCCAGAGACCCAGTACTTT. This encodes CARGDGGGDPETQYF.

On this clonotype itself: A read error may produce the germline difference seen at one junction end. Here the CDR3 reads CASRVSAGLAKNMQYF. The CDR3, as DNA: TGTGCCAGCCGCGTCTCGGCGGGCTTAGCCAAAAACATGCAGTATTTC. The J gene is TRBJ2-4, the V gene TRBV9; perhaps TRBD2 as D (5 bases). Germline V CDR1 and CDR2: SGDLS, YYNGEE. The CDR3 loop spans 16 amino acids.